This T cell receptor (beta chain) was sequenced for a study of OX40 agonist ivuxolimab in advanced cancers. The data were produced by immunoSEQ multiplex PCR, yet TCRdb's version contains in-frame clones alone and is incomplete. The sample consists of 60,000 to 90,000 clones, under 85% of them appearing once. CDR1 is GTSNPN and CDR2 is SVGIG in the germline V gene (reference sequence). CDR3 length: 17 amino acids. V lost 4 bases, J lost 1 base, and 12 bases stayed unmatched. Sequencing used CD4+ or CD8+ T cells sorted from blood, obtained in a trial of the OX40 agonist ivuxolimab. This TCR was recovered from an adult with an advanced solid tumor such as melanoma, head and neck, liver or kidney cancer. V gene TRBV30 combines with J gene TRBJ2-1; 8 bases align to TRBD2. As DNA, the CDR3 is TGTGCCTGGACCCTCGGGGGGGCTAGAGGGTCCTACAATGAGCAGTTCTTC. It is translated as CAWTLGGARGSYNEQFF.